A single sample is the source of the 10 T cell receptor beta chains below, sequenced in a study of graft-versus-host responses after intestinal transplantation. Produced via immunoSEQ multiplex PCR; TCRdb's table is partial and in-frame only. The table records roughly 97,000 clones, roughly 87% of them present only once. These receptors' targets are unknown. Source: unstimulated CD4+ T cells sorted from spleen or lymph node cells, taken before intestinal transplant. The receptors come from a human donor who received an intestinal transplant.

V is TRBV5-4 and J is TRBJ2-5; TRBD1 matches at 10 bases. In germline, CDR1 is SGHNT, CDR2 YYREEE (reference sequence). The V gene end was trimmed by 4 bases and the J gene end by 3 bases; junction bases not matched to a gene: 6. CDR3 length: 15 residues. CDR3 residues: CASSKRTGGEETQYF. The CDR3 coding sequence is TGTGCCAGCAGCAAGAGGACAGGGGGAGAAGAGACCCAGTACTTC.

In the case of this clone: At one end, the junction sequence differs from germline, possibly due to a read error. The V and J genes are TRBV6-6 and TRBJ2-2; D is ambiguous. Germline assignment: CDR1 MNHNY and CDR2 SVGAGI (reference sequence). CDR3 size: 14 residues. The CDR3 region is CASTYSQITGELFF. The CDR3 DNA is TGTGCCAGCACTTACTCGCAGATCACCGGGGAGCTGTTTTTT.

The V gene is TRBV12-5, the J gene TRBJ2-5, with no clear D. The end of the DNA aligns better with TRBJ2-7, so the J call may be wrong. This CDR3 region has 11 residues. CDR1 is LGHNT, CDR2 FRNRAP, per germline. The CDR3 region is CASGVWDEQYF. DNA for the CDR3: TGTGCTAGTGGAGTCTGGGACGAGCAGTACTTC.

The chain uses TRBV6-5 and TRBJ1-4; D call uncertain. Per the germline V gene, CDR1 is MNHEY and CDR2 is SVGAGI. The germline V and J ends were trimmed by 0 bases and 0 bases, with 5 bases remaining between them. The CDR3 totals 15 residues. The CDR3 loop reads CASSYSNPTNEKLFF. The DNA of the CDR3 is TGTGCCAGCAGTTACTCGAATCCAACTAATGAAAAACTGTTTTTT.

The genes are TRBV10-3 and TRBJ2-1; 11 bases fit TRBD2. The CDR3 totals 16 residues. Looked up from germline, CDR1 is ENHRY and CDR2 is SYGVKD. Trimming removed 6 bases from V and 4 bases from J; junction bases left unmatched: 8. In DNA, the CDR3 is TGTGCCATCAGGGCTAGCGGGGGGCAGAGGTACAATGAGCAGTTCTTC. Encoded protein: CAIRASGGQRYNEQFF.

V is TRBV4-1 and J is TRBJ1-1; no firm D call. Germline assignment: CDR1 MGHRA and CDR2 YSYEKL. This CDR3 is 14 amino acids long. Trimming removed 0 bases at V and 0 bases at J, with 5 bases between. CDR3 sequence: CASSQENVNTEAFF. The CDR3 nucleotides read TGCGCCAGCAGCCAAGAGAACGTGAACACTGAAGCTTTCTTT.

The chain recombines TRBV7-6 with TRBJ2-1; the D is unclear. This CDR3 has 14 amino acids. V lost 4 bases and J lost 7, with 14 bases in between. Germline assignment: CDR1 SGHVS and CDR2 FNYEAQ. CDR3 region: CASSSNRVGNEQFF. The CDR3 DNA reads TGTGCCAGCAGCTCAAACCGAGTAGGGAATGAGCAGTTCTTC.

This clone was seen once. The rearrangement uses TRBV4-2 and TRBJ1-5; D not certain. This CDR3 spans 15 amino acids. V was cut by 2 bases and J by 0 bases, with 8 bases left in between. CDR1 and CDR2 from the germline V gene are LGHNA and YNFKEQ. The CDR3 coding sequence is TGTGCCAGCAGCCAATCTGCCACTAGCAATCAGCCCCAGCATTTT. This sequence encodes CASSQSATSNQPQHF.

The chain links TRBV6-6 to TRBJ1-2; TRBD1 might be the D (5 bases). Germline CDR1 is MNHNY and CDR2 is SVGAGI (reference sequence). The CDR3 consists of 16 residues. V lost 0 bases and J lost 8, with 19 bases in between. The CDR3 bases are TGTGCCAGCAGTTACTCGAAGCGGGCGGGGGGGATAGGCTACACCTTC. Translated, it gives CASSYSKRAGGIGYTF.

The chain joins TRBV6-1 to TRBJ1-1; a weak D match, TRBD1 (6 bases). With 4 bases removed from V and 3 bases from J, the gap between germline ends came to 15 bases. The CDR3 is made up of 15 amino acids. The V gene's germline CDR1 is MNHNS and CDR2 SASEGT. The CDR3 nucleotides are TGTGCCAGCAGTGGGAGTCGGGGGGCGGACACTGAAGCTTTCTTT. Translation gives CASSGSRGADTEAFF.